The sequence of this TCR beta chain was determined in a study of shared clonotypes between healthy human individuals. Adult Caucasians living in Nashville, Tennessee made up all of the donors. Trimming removed 2 bases at V and 7 bases at J, with 18 bases between. The CDR3 covers 15 residues. CDR1 is MNHEY and CDR2 is SVGAGI in the germline V gene. The table lists this clone with a count of one. In the authors' workflow: Filtering of immunoSEQ junctional sequences could not match full-length read filtering. The table came from immunoSEQ multiplex PCR; TCRdb's copy has only in-frame clones and leaves some out. V, J and clone size are taken as reported in that table, and D and trimming were inferred from the DNA itself. In the table there are about 2 million clones, roughly 96% of which are singletons.

The receptor comes from a young man in good health. The gene calls are TRBV6-5 and TRBJ2-7; a possible D gene is TRBD1 (5 bases). The sample comprised naive CD4+ T cells sorted from blood. Subset indicated: CD45RA+ positively selected. In DNA, the CDR3 is TGTGCCAGCAGTTACGACGGACAATCGTTTCAGGAGCAGTACTTC. Its protein is CASSYDGQSFQEQYF.